Described below is a single TCR beta chain sequence and its context. Its antigen is still unknown. The CDR3 consists of 16 residues. From germline, CDR1 is MNHNY and CDR2 SVGAGI (reference sequence). Trimming pared 2 bases from V and 7 bases from J, leaving 15 bases between. This specimen comes from a study of cytomegalovirus exposure and HLA in healthy donors. Study results and limitations: Previously analyzed data showed that most TCR beta V segments were productive at a frequency of about 87% or about 30%.

The primer mix had 60 Vbeta and 13 Jbeta primers. Method: immunoSEQ multiplex PCR; TCRdb's copy keeps in-frame clones and lacks some. The sample contains around 120,000 clones, 60% to 85% of which appear only once. Sequencing used PBMCs. The sequence was obtained from a woman aged 30 to 39 in good health and CMV-seropositive. This chain uses TRBV6-6 with TRBJ1-6; D is undetermined. In nucleotides, the CDR3 is TGTGCCAGCAGTTACGGCCGCAGCGCGACGAATTCACCCCTCCACTTT. Protein product: CASSYGRSATNSPLHF.